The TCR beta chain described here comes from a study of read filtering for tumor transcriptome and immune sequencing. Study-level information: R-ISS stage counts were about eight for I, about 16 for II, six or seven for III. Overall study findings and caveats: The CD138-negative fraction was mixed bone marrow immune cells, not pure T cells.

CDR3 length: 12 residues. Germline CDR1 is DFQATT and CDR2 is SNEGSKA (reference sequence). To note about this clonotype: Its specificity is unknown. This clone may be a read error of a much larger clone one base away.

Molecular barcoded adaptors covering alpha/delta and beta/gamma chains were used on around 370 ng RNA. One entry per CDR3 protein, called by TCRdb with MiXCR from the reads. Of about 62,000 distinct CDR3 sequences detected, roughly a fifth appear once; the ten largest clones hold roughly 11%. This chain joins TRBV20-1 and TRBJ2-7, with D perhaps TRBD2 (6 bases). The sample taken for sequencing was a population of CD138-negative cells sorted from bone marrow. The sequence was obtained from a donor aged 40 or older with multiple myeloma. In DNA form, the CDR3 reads TGCTGTGCTGATTTCCGGGAGTCCGAGCAGTACTTC. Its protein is CCADFRESEQYF.